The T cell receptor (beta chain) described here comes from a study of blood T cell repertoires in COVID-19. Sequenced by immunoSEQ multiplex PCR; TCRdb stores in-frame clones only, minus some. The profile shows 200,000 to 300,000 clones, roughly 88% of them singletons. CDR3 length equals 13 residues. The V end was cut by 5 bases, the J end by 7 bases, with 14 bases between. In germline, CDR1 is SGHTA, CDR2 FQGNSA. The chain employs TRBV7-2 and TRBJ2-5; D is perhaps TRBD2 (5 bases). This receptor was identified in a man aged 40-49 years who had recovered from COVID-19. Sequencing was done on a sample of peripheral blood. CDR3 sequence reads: CASSLTRAGTQYF. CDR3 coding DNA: TGTGCCAGCAGCCTAACTCGGGCGGGGACCCAGTACTTC.